The 11 T cell receptor beta chains in this list originate from one sample, sequenced in a study of blood T cell repertoires in COVID-19. Generated by immunoSEQ multiplex PCR, the TCRdb table keeps only in-frame clones and is missing some. The sample contains more than 50,000 clones, around four fifths of which appear only once. Material: peripheral blood. The receptors originated from a human donor in a cohort sampled during active COVID-19.

This clone appeared once. This rearrangement joins TRBV7-2 to TRBJ2-2; TRBD2 agrees at 9 bases. After removal of 7 bases from V and 4 bases from J, the junction contained 7 bases not matched to a gene. The CDR3 sequence is 15 residues long. CDR1 SGHTA and CDR2 FQGNSA come from the germline V gene. The chain's CDR3 is CASTRTAGGTGELFF. The CDR3 DNA reads TGTGCCAGCACTCGAACAGCGGGGGGCACCGGGGAGCTGTTTTTT. The full variable domain, its missing parts supplied by reference TRBV7-2 and TRBJ2-2, is GAGVSQSPSNKVTEKGKDVELRCDPISGHTALYWYRQSLGQGLEFLIYFQGNSAPDKSGLPSDRFSAERTGGSVSTLTIQRTQQEDSAVYLCASTRTAGGTGELFFGEGSRLTVL.

The V and J genes are TRBV18 and TRBJ2-2; 7 positions match TRBD2. This CDR3 is 15 amino acids long. V shed 6 bases and J 1 base; nucleotides not matched to a gene: 5. CDR1 is KGHSH, CDR2 LQKENI, per germline. The CDR3 region is CASSPTSRNTGELFF. The DNA of the CDR3 is TGTGCCAGCTCCCCGACTAGCCGGAACACCGGGGAGCTGTTTTTT.

The chain joins TRBV5-1 to TRBJ2-5; D may be TRBD2 (5 bases). This CDR3 is 12 amino acids long. V lost 4 bases to trimming and J lost 5 bases, with 9 bases between them. CDR1 and CDR2 (germline): SGHRS, YFSETQ. This chain's CDR3 is CASSASGETQYF. The CDR3 region has the DNA TGCGCCAGCAGCGCATCGGGGGAGACCCAGTACTTC.

The J gene is TRBJ2-1, the V gene TRBV2; D is unclear. V lost 4 bases and J 5 bases, leaving 3 bases between the germline ends. The CDR3 contains 11 residues. The germline V gene encodes CDR1 SNHLY and CDR2 FYNNEI. The CDR3 region is CASSGDNEQFF. In nucleotides, the CDR3 is TGTGCCAGCAGTGGAGACAATGAGCAGTTCTTC.

DNA for the CDR3: TGTGCCAGCAGCTTGGCCGGTGAGTCCTACGAGCAGTACTTC. Its translation: CASSLAGESYEQYF. The chain joins TRBV5-4 to TRBJ2-7; unclear D gene. Germline V gives CDR1 SGHNT, CDR2 YYREEE (reference sequence). This CDR3 is built from 14 residues. Trimming removed 0 bases at V and 1 base at J, with 8 bases between. Full variable domain (missing parts from reference TRBV5-4 and TRBJ2-7): ETGVTQSPTHLIKTRGQQVTLRCSSQSGHNTVSWYQQALGQGPQFIFQYYREEENGRGNFPPRFSGLQFPNYSSELNVNALELDDSALYLCASSLAGESYEQYFGPGTRLTVT.

Here the CDR3 reads CASSQTGWNTEAFF. In nucleotides, the CDR3 is TGTGCCAGCAGCCAAACAGGCTGGAACACTGAAGCTTTCTTT. This rearrangement joins TRBV4-2 to TRBJ1-1, with D perhaps matching TRBD1 (5 bases). This CDR3 spans 14 amino acids. Germline V gene sequence: CDR1 LGHNA, CDR2 YNFKEQ. V was shortened by 2 bases and J by 1 base, with 8 bases between the two germline ends.

CDR3 in amino acids: CASSLEDIGEQYF. CDR3 DNA sequence: TGTGCCAGCAGCTTAGAGGACATAGGGGAGCAGTACTTC. The chain couples TRBV7-2 to TRBJ2-7; D may be TRBD1 (5 bases). CDR3 length equals 13 residues. CDR1 and CDR2 from the germline V gene are SGHTA and FQGNSA. Trimming pared 1 base from V and 7 bases from J, leaving 11 bases between. The variable domain in full, with the rest retrieved from reference TRBV7-2 and TRBJ2-7, is GAGVSQSPSNKVTEKGKDVELRCDPISGHTALYWYRQSLGQGLEFLIYFQGNSAPDKSGLPSDRFSAERTGGSVSTLTIQRTQQEDSAVYLCASSLEDIGEQYFGPGTRLTVT.

The chain recombines TRBV3-1 (or the pseudogene TRBV3-2) with TRBJ2-2; D may be TRBD1 (5 bases). Germline CDR1 and CDR2: LGHDT and YNNKEL (reference sequence). V lost 4 bases and J lost 4, with 10 bases in between. The CDR3 covers 14 residues. In DNA, the CDR3 is TGTGCCAGCAGCCTCCGACAGACCACCGGGGAGCTGTTTTTT. Protein product: CASSLRQTTGELFF.

The chain couples TRBV9 to TRBJ1-3; TRBD1 might be the D (6 bases). The CDR3 has 15 residues. V lost 1 base, J lost 3 bases, and 11 bases lay in between. Germline V gene lookup returns CDR1 SGDLS and CDR2 YYNGEE. CDR3 amino acids: CASSVRGAVGNTIYF. The CDR3 DNA is TGTGCCAGCAGCGTACGGGGGGCGGTTGGAAACACCATATATTTT.

The rearrangement links TRBV28 to TRBJ2-1; D may be TRBD2 (5 bases). V lost 5 bases and J 6 bases, leaving 23 bases between the germline ends. The CDR3 is 17 amino acids. Germline CDR1 reads MDHEN; CDR2 reads SYDVKM. In DNA form, the CDR3 reads TGTGCCAGCAGTCCCATTCGTCGGGGTCGGTACTCCAATGAGCAGTTCTTC. Translating it yields CASSPIRRGRYSNEQFF.

The chain employs TRBV19 and TRBJ1-6, with 10 bases aligning to TRBD1. The germline V gene has CDR1 LNHDA and CDR2 SQIVND (reference sequence). Losses at the gene ends were 8 bases for V and 5 bases for J; bases not matched to a gene: 3. The CDR3 extends over 14 amino acids. The CDR3 DNA reads TGTGCCAGTGGGGACAGGGGTAATAATTCACCCCTCCACTTT. It encodes CASGDRGNNSPLHF.